Given below is one T cell receptor beta chain in context. Its antigen has not been determined. The sample holds no much larger clone one base away, and base qualities are not on file. V ends up 0 bases short and J 4 bases short, with an unmatched junction base count of 1. Per the germline V gene (reference sequence), SGHNT is the CDR1 and YYREEE is the CDR2. The CDR3, cysteine through phenylalanine, is 14 amino acids long. Of all the DNA, just the CDR3 is kept, 42 bases in frame from base 1. This sample stems from a study of blood T cell repertoires in COVID-19 (dated by TCRdb to the early 2020s). With regard to the full study: The collaborator samples originated in the United States, Italy and Spain and spanned the acute and convalescent phases of COVID-19. The prospective study material was composed of cDNA or gDNA derived from T cells, B-cell-depleted T cells, or PBMCs. Subjects who had been exposed to COVID-19, were actively infected with it, or had recovered from it provided the deeply sampled blood TCRbeta repertoires that made up the dataset. A freely available public database, intended as a resource for researchers studying the immune response to SARS-CoV-2, is where the repertoires were released. The samples were drawn from two sources: the first 160 participants of the ongoing ImmuneRACE study, and over 950 subjects contributed by 6 global collaborators. The sample metadata nearly always contained a de-identified subject ID, COVID-19 status, age in years and sex. Where available, HLA class I and class II types were taken from metadata supplied by the sample provider and were not determined by assay-based typing.

Overall results and qualifications from the work: Clinical and demographic metadata were provided uncurated, with the amount varying by source and participant.

Whole blood was collected in K2EDTA tubes by collaborating institutions according to the institutions' own protocols. Collaborator samples were shipped for TCRbeta analysis as frozen whole blood, isolated PBMCs, or DNA extracted from either sample type. TCRbeta CDR3 regions were amplified from genomic DNA using the immunoSEQ Assay, a bias-controlled multiplex PCR. Per the original workflow: Nucleated cell counts per sample were estimated from amplification of reference gene primers within the assay. Sequence reads were collapsed and filtered to measure the absolute abundance of every unique TCRbeta CDR3 rearrangement. For each sample, productive Simpson clonality was calculated by taking the square root of Simpson's diversity index across productive rearrangements. TCRdb took over this immuneACCESS table, retaining in-frame rearrangements with V and J assigned. Such tables are incomplete; in checked studies, under half of the missing clones stem from an unresolved V gene, and the remainder is unexplained. V and J calls and clone size are those listed in that table; D and trimming were worked out from the DNA. The sample table contains over 250,000 clones; only one count was recorded for around 91% of them. The ten most abundant clones make up under 15% of the sample.

Recombination linked TRBV5-4 to TRBJ1-2; the central 9 bases match TRBD1. Sequenced: peripheral blood. This TCR came from a woman in her fifties or sixties with acute or convalescent COVID-19. The CDR3 loop reads CASSLGDRAYGYTF. The sequenced DNA: TGTGCCAGCAGCTTGGGGGACAGGGCCTATGGCTACACCTTC. The variable domain in full, with residues beyond the CDR3 obtained from the reference TRBV5-4 and TRBJ1-2 genes, is ETGVTQSPTHLIKTRGQQVTLRCSSQSGHNTVSWYQQALGQGPQFIFQYYREEENGRGNFPPRFSGLQFPNYSSELNVNALELDDSALYLCASSLGDRAYGYTFGSGTRLTVV.